The 22 T cell receptor beta chains below were found in one sample sequenced in a study of response to subunit inactivated influenza vaccine. MiXCR, applied by TCRdb to the RT-PCR reads, yields one record per CDR3 protein. The sample has about 520,000 distinct CDR3 sequences, about 25% seen once. The input for sequencing was CD4+ T cells sorted from PBMCs, taken roughly 5 days after vaccination. The receptors come from a man between 50 and 59 years old who received an inactivated influenza vaccine.

This chain connects TRBV10-1 to TRBJ2-1; D not certain. The germline V gene encodes CDR1 WNHNN and CDR2 SYGVQD (reference sequence). Trimming stripped 0 bases from V and 7 bases from J, with 7 bases between. The CDR3 totals 13 residues. For the CDR3, the DNA is TGCGCCAGCAGTGAGTCGAGATATAATGAGCAGTTCTTC. It encodes CASSESRYNEQFF.

This clonotype was counted between two and nine times. This rearrangement joins TRBV5-4 to TRBJ2-2; 11 bases map to TRBD1. Germline lookup yields CDR1 SGHNT and CDR2 YYREEE (reference sequence). With V trimmed by 4 bases and J by 4 bases, 6 bases remained unmatched. This CDR3 contains 16 residues. The CDR3 nucleotides are TGTGCCAGCAGCGACGGGACAGGGGGAGTCACCGGGGAGCTGTTTTTT. It translates to CASSDGTGGVTGELFF.

This clonotype was seen many times. V usage is TRBV9 and J usage is TRBJ1-2; D gene unclear. The germline gives CDR1 SGDLS, CDR2 YYNGEE. This CDR3 contains 13 residues. Trimming cost V 0 bases and J 5 bases, with 8 bases left between them. DNA of the CDR3: TGTGCCAGCAGCGTAGGTAGCAGTTATGGCTACACCTTC. It yields the protein CASSVGSSYGYTF.

This rearrangement joins TRBV6-2 or TRBV6-3 to TRBJ2-3; D is unresolved. Trimming shortened V by 2 bases and J by 6 bases, and 24 bases separated the two germline ends. The CDR3 totals 18 residues. The germline CDR1 and CDR2 sequences are MNHEY and SVGEGT. The CDR3 spells CASSYPRVGLRSTDTQYF. The DNA for the CDR3 is TGTGCCAGCAGTTACCCTAGGGTCGGTTTGAGGTCGACCGATACGCAGTATTTT.

The chain has TRBV10-2 and TRBJ2-7; D gene unclear. CDR1 WSHSY and CDR2 SAAADI come from the germline V gene. The V gene lost 8 bases and the J gene lost 6 bases, with 17 bases spanning the gap. The CDR3 is made up of 13 amino acids. CDR3 in amino acids: CASAPGRRSEQYF. CDR3 DNA sequence: TGCGCCAGCGCCCCGGGCCGGCGGAGCGAGCAGTACTTC.

In nucleotides, the CDR3 is TGTGCCAGCAGCGGACAGGGGGCCTACAATGAGCAGTTCTTC. Amino acids: CASSGQGAYNEQFF. This sequence joins TRBV28 and TRBJ2-1; 10 nucleotides line up with TRBD1. CDR3 length: 14 amino acids. Per the germline V gene, CDR1 is MDHEN and CDR2 is SYDVKM. V lost 6 bases, J lost 2 bases, and 1 base stayed unmatched.

The chain combines TRBV6-1 with TRBJ2-2, with TRBD2 matching 10 bases. There are 15 residues in the CDR3. Trimming took 8 bases from V and 5 from J; bases not matched to a gene: 8. The V gene's germline CDR1 is MNHNS and CDR2 SASEGT. Here the CDR3 reads CASGMERGGTGELFF. The CDR3 nucleotides read TGTGCCAGCGGGATGGAGCGGGGGGGTACCGGGGAGCTGTTTTTT.

The chain is built from TRBV18 and TRBJ2-5, with D tentatively TRBD2 (5 bases). CDR3 length: 15 amino acids. V dropped 1 base and J dropped 2 bases, with 11 bases sitting between them. The germline V gene has CDR1 KGHSH and CDR2 LQKENI. For the CDR3, the DNA is TGTGCCAGCTCACCACTGAACGGGGTACAAGAGACCCAGTACTTC. It specifies CASSPLNGVQETQYF.

V and J are TRBV20-1 and TRBJ2-7, with a tentative D call TRBD2 (6 bases). The CDR3 is 11 residues long. In germline, CDR1 is DFQATT, CDR2 SNEGSKA (reference sequence). Trimming removed 6 bases from V and 7 bases from J, with 13 bases in between. CDR3 protein: CSANPGGEQYF. The CDR3 nucleotides are TGCAGTGCCAACCCCGGGGGAGAGCAGTACTTC.

The chain carries TRBV20-1 and TRBJ2-5, with TRBD2 as a possible D gene (6 bases). Germline-derived CDR1 and CDR2 are DFQATT and SNEGSKA (reference sequence). Between the trimmed V and J ends, which lost 2 bases and 4 bases, there was a span of 11 bases. This CDR3 spans 13 amino acids. The CDR3 loop reads CSARRDWSETQYF. The CDR3 DNA reads as TGCAGTGCTAGAAGGGACTGGTCAGAGACCCAGTACTTC.

Only a few counts were recorded for this clonotype. The V call is TRBV15, the J call TRBJ2-3; D call uncertain. Deletions cut 0 bases from V and 6 bases from J, with 10 bases between. Germline V gene sequence: CDR1 LNHNV, CDR2 YYDKDF (reference sequence). This CDR3 spans 14 amino acids. The CDR3 spells CATSRDTSFDTQYF. CDR3 in DNA: TGTGCCACCAGCAGAGATACGAGCTTTGATACGCAGTATTTT.

The genes are TRBV6-1 and TRBJ1-1; possibly TRBD1 for D (6 bases). CDR1 MNHNS and CDR2 SASEGT come from the germline V gene. The length of the CDR3 is 14 residues. Deletions cut 5 bases from V and 7 bases from J, with 17 bases between. CDR3 loop: CASSLAGARSEAFF. CDR3 sequence (DNA): TGTGCCAGCAGTCTGGCGGGGGCGAGGAGTGAAGCTTTCTTT.

V and J are TRBV4-2 and TRBJ2-2; D ambiguous. Germline lookup yields CDR1 LGHNA and CDR2 YNFKEQ. This CDR3 has 13 residues. Trimming removed 0 bases at V and 6 bases at J, with 5 bases between. DNA of the CDR3: TGTGCCAGCAGCCAAGACAGGCCCGGGGAGCTGTTTTTT. Its protein product is CASSQDRPGELFF.

The gene calls are TRBV20-1 and TRBJ2-5; D is perhaps TRBD1 or TRBD2 (5 bases each). The CDR3 spans 12 residues. From germline, CDR1 is DFQATT and CDR2 SNEGSKA (reference sequence). Trimming shortened V by 3 bases and J by 3 bases, and 8 bases separated the two germline ends. Written as DNA, the CDR3 is TGCAGTGCTAGCTGGGGGAAAGAGACCCAGTACTTC. Translated: CSASWGKETQYF.

A few counts support this clonotype. The gene calls are TRBV24-1 and TRBJ2-1, with TRBD2 matching 16 bases. The germline gives CDR1 KGHDR, CDR2 SFDVKD. Trimming took 4 bases from V and 7 from J; bases not matched to a gene: 3. CDR3 length equals 16 residues. As DNA, the CDR3 is TGTGCCACCAGTGACCCGGGACTAGCGGGGGGGAATGAGCAGTTCTTC. This gives the protein CATSDPGLAGGNEQFF.

The rearrangement links TRBV20-1 to TRBJ1-3; the D is unclear. Trimming removed 3 bases from V and 0 bases from J, with 9 bases in between. CDR3 length equals 14 residues. The V gene's germline CDR1 is DFQATT and CDR2 SNEGSKA (reference sequence). CDR3 nucleotides: TGCAGTGCTAGCGGATCTTCCTCTGGAAACACCATATATTTT. It codes for CSASGSSSGNTIYF.

This clonotype was seen more than once but under ten times. The chain is built from TRBV7-9 and TRBJ2-6; 7 nucleotides agree with TRBD1. Germline CDR1 reads SEHNR; CDR2 reads FQNEAQ (reference sequence). V lost 5 bases, J lost 2 bases, and 9 bases stayed unmatched. CDR3 length: 17 amino acids. The CDR3, as DNA: TGTGCCAGCAGCCCTAAGGTTAGGGGGCCTGGGGCCAACGTCCTGACTTTC. Translated: CASSPKVRGPGANVLTF.

This clonotype was picked up a small number of times. This rearrangement joins TRBV9 to TRBJ2-7; no definite D call. CDR3 length: 15 amino acids. Germline lookup yields CDR1 SGDLS and CDR2 YYNGEE. The germline V and J ends were trimmed by 4 bases and 0 bases, with 14 bases remaining between them. CDR3 protein: CASSPRTDSSYEQYF. CDR3 in DNA: TGTGCCAGCAGCCCCCGCACGGATAGCTCCTACGAGCAGTACTTC.

This clonotype was seen only a few times. This may be a read error, as it is one base from a much larger clone. The gene calls are TRBV11-2 and TRBJ2-3; 11 nucleotides line up with TRBD2. Trimming took 5 bases from V and 2 from J; bases not matched to a gene: 6. CDR3 length: 16 residues. Germline V gives CDR1 SGHAT, CDR2 FQNNGV. CDR3 DNA: TGTGCCAGCAGCCCCCGACTAGCGGGGACCACAGATACGCAGTATTTT. Its translation is CASSPRLAGTTDTQYF. Together with reference TRBV11-2 and TRBJ2-3, the CDR3 gives the full variable domain: EAGVAQSPRYKIIEKRQSVAFWCNPISGHATLYWYQQILGQGPKLLIQFQNNGVVDDSQLPKDRFSAERLKGVDSTLKIQPAKLEDSAVYLCASSPRLAGTTDTQYFGPGTRLTVL.

The CDR3 region has the DNA TGTGCCAGCAGCCCATTCACAGGGGCGGACACTGAAGCTTTCTTT. As protein: CASSPFTGADTEAFF. The V call is TRBV12-3 or TRBV12-4, the J call TRBJ1-1; 7 nucleotides line up with TRBD1. The V gene end was trimmed by 6 bases and the J gene end by 3 bases; junction bases not matched to a gene: 10. The CDR3 spans 15 residues.

The chain carries TRBV7-8 and TRBJ2-5; perhaps TRBD2 as D (5 bases). The CDR3 extends over 12 amino acids. Per germline, CDR1 SGHVS and CDR2 FQNEAQ. The CDR3 DNA follows: TGTGCTGGCGGGCCGATCCAAGAGACCCAGTACTTC. As protein: CAGGPIQETQYF.

V is TRBV6-2 or TRBV6-3 and J is TRBJ2-1, with 10 bases that match TRBD2. CDR1 MNHEY and CDR2 SVGEGT come from the germline V gene. This CDR3 contains 18 residues. V shed 0 bases and J 6 bases; nucleotides not matched to a gene: 11. The chain's CDR3 is CASSYSSIGSGRSNEQFF. DNA for the CDR3: TGTGCCAGCAGTTACTCGTCGATTGGTAGCGGGAGGAGCAATGAGCAGTTCTTC.